Shown below are 21 T cell receptor beta chains from a single sample sequenced in a study of radiation and T cells in renal cell carcinoma. The data were produced by immunoSEQ multiplex PCR, yet TCRdb's version contains in-frame clones alone and is incomplete. Of tens of thousands of clones in the sample, approximately 80% were seen once. Described time point: blood 4 weeks post-SBRT, at nephrectomy. Treatment denoted: 15 Gy SBRT to primary tumor, nephrectomy 4 weeks later. The sample here was blood, taken from a patient whose treatment included radiotherapy and nephrectomy. Receptors were obtained from a man aged 50-59 years with renal cell carcinoma.

The chain is built from TRBV9 and TRBJ2-3, with D possibly being TRBD1 (6 bases). V lost 5 bases and J 0 bases, leaving 16 bases between the germline ends. CDR1 is SGDLS and CDR2 is YYNGEE in the germline V gene. CDR3 length equals 16 residues. CDR3 coding DNA: TGTGCCAGCAGTTCGGCAACAGGGCCCAGCACAGATACGCAGTATTTT. Amino acids: CASSSATGPSTDTQYF. The complete variable domain, with remaining parts taken from reference TRBV9 and TRBJ2-3, reads DSGVTQTPKHLITATGQRVTLRCSPRSGDLSVYWYQQSLDQGLQFLIQYYNGEERAKGNILERFSAQQFPDLHSELNLSSLELGDSALYFCASSSATGPSTDTQYFGPGTRLTVL.

A single count supports this clone. This chain uses TRBV5-1 with TRBJ1-1, with D perhaps TRBD1 (5 bases). The V gene's germline CDR1 is SGHRS and CDR2 YFSETQ. The V and J ends lost 0 bases and 4 bases respectively, with 10 bases between them. The length of the CDR3 is 14 residues. This CDR3 reads CASSLAGRSTEAFF. Here the CDR3 DNA reads TGCGCCAGCAGCTTGGCAGGGAGGAGCACTGAAGCTTTCTTT.

The rearrangement links TRBV6-5 to TRBJ2-7, with 7 positions matching TRBD1. The ends lost 6 bases at V and 5 bases at J; junction bases unmatched: 4. CDR1 and CDR2 from the germline V gene are MNHEY and SVGAGI. This CDR3 comprises 12 residues. The CDR3 reads CASRDRAHEQYF. The CDR3 DNA reads as TGTGCCAGCAGAGACAGGGCCCACGAGCAGTACTTC.

Only one count was recorded for this clone. J is TRBJ2-3 and V is TRBV2, with TRBD2 identical over 7 bases. The V segment lost 8 bases and the J segment 10 bases; nucleotides outside the gene matches: 12. Germline assignment: CDR1 SNHLY and CDR2 FYNNEI. The CDR3 has 13 amino acids. The CDR3 nucleotides are TGTGCCAGCGCCCCAGTCGGGGGGTCGGCGCAGTATTTT. It specifies CASAPVGGSAQYF.

The rearrangement links TRBV19 to TRBJ2-5; D might be TRBD1 or TRBD2, each matching 5 bases. The CDR3 consists of 15 residues. The V and J ends lost 0 bases and 1 base respectively, with 9 bases between them. Germline V gene sequence: CDR1 LNHDA, CDR2 SQIVND (reference sequence). The CDR3 DNA reads as TGTGCCAGTAGTATAGAATGGGGGTTCCAAGAGACCCAGTACTTC. Translated, it gives CASSIEWGFQETQYF.

The rearrangement joins TRBV10-3 to TRBJ2-7; TRBD2 might be the D (5 bases). The CDR3 extends over 13 amino acids. CDR1 is ENHRY and CDR2 is SYGVKD in the germline V gene. Trimming removed 6 bases from V and 1 base from J, with 10 bases in between. The CDR3 DNA is TGTGCCATCAGGCGGGTGCTGTCCTACGAGCAGTACTTC. This gives the protein CAIRRVLSYEQYF.

The V call is TRBV19, the J call TRBJ2-6; 14 nucleotides agree with TRBD2. Losses at the gene ends were 2 bases for V and 0 bases for J; bases not matched to a gene: 12. The CDR3 length is 22 residues. In germline, CDR1 is LNHDA, CDR2 SQIVND (reference sequence). CDR3 region: CASSIHGTSGRRGTSGANVLTF. The DNA for the CDR3 is TGTGCCAGTAGTATACATGGGACTAGCGGGAGAAGGGGGACCTCTGGGGCCAACGTCCTGACTTTC.

The chain combines TRBV5-1 with TRBJ1-3, with 7 bases aligning to TRBD1. The CDR3 sequence is 15 residues long. From germline, CDR1 is SGHRS and CDR2 YFSETQ. The junction had 8 bases not matched to a gene; V was cut back by 4 bases and J by 4 bases. DNA for the CDR3: TGCGCCAGCAGCACCACACAGGGGAGCGGAAACACCATATATTTT. This gives the protein CASSTTQGSGNTIYF.

The CDR3 nucleotides read TGTGCCAGTAGTTCGACCGCAACCTACAATGAGCAGTTCTTC. It codes for CASSSTATYNEQFF. This chain uses TRBV19 with TRBJ2-1; no firm D call. The CDR3 spans 14 residues. The germline CDR1 and CDR2 sequences are LNHDA and SQIVND (reference sequence). The V gene lost 5 bases and the J gene lost 2 bases, with 10 bases spanning the gap.

The chain recombines TRBV9 with TRBJ1-3; no clear D. CDR1 is SGDLS, CDR2 YYNGEE, per germline. The length of the CDR3 is 15 residues. V dropped 3 bases and J dropped 3 bases, with 13 bases sitting between them. CDR3 DNA sequence: TGTGCCAGCAGCGCCTCAGAGGCTAGTGGAAACACCATATATTTT. It translates to CASSASEASGNTIYF. Filled out from reference TRBV9 and TRBJ1-3, the complete variable domain reads DSGVTQTPKHLITATGQRVTLRCSPRSGDLSVYWYQQSLDQGLQFLIQYYNGEERAKGNILERFSAQQFPDLHSELNLSSLELGDSALYFCASSASEASGNTIYFGEGSWLTVV.

This chain connects TRBV4-1 to TRBJ2-7, with D possibly being TRBD1 (5 bases). Germline V lookup: CDR1 MGHRA, CDR2 YSYEKL. Trimming shortened V by 0 bases and J by 4 bases, and 16 bases separated the two germline ends. The CDR3 runs 16 residues. CDR3 sequence: CASSQDVLGHKYEQYF. The CDR3 DNA follows: TGCGCCAGCAGCCAAGATGTTCTTGGACACAAATACGAGCAGTACTTC.

The J gene is TRBJ1-1, the V gene TRBV4-3, with 7 bases that match TRBD1. The CDR3 is 17 amino acids. CDR1 is LGHNA, CDR2 YSLEER, per germline. Germline trimming cut 0 bases from V and 0 bases from J; bases unmatched to any gene: 7. CDR3 amino acids: CASSQDGPGGMNTEAFF. The CDR3 bases are TGCGCCAGCAGCCAAGATGGACCAGGGGGTATGAACACTGAAGCTTTCTTT.

This chain uses TRBV7-2 with TRBJ1-4; D is ambiguous. CDR3 length equals 14 residues. Looked up from germline, CDR1 is SGHTA and CDR2 is FQGNSA. Trimming stripped 2 bases from V and 5 bases from J, with 9 bases between. In nucleotides, the CDR3 is TGTGCCAGCAGCTTAAGCCGGACGAATGAAAAACTGTTTTTT. Translating gives CASSLSRTNEKLFF.

The chain is built from TRBV6-5 and TRBJ1-2, with 9 bases lining up with TRBD1. Germline assignment: CDR1 MNHEY and CDR2 SVGAGI. CDR3 length: 14 amino acids. V shed 8 bases and J 0 bases; nucleotides not matched to a gene: 4. CDR3 sequence: CASGRDRANYGYTF. For the CDR3, the DNA is TGTGCCAGCGGCCGGGACAGGGCTAACTATGGCTACACCTTC.

This rearrangement joins TRBV19 to TRBJ1-5, with D possibly TRBD1 on 6 matching bases. This CDR3 spans 15 amino acids. Germline CDR1 reads LNHDA; CDR2 reads SQIVND (reference sequence). V lost 6 bases and J lost 6, with 18 bases in between. CDR3 nucleotide sequence: TGTGCCAGTAGGAGGGCAGGGGATGTCGGTCAGCCCCAGCATTTT. Translating it yields CASRRAGDVGQPQHF.

The chain is built from TRBV5-1 and TRBJ2-3; 8 positions match TRBD1. The CDR3 runs 14 residues. Looked up from germline, CDR1 is SGHRS and CDR2 is YFSETQ. V gave up 4 bases and J gave up 5 bases; unmatched junction bases: 6. The CDR3 bases are TGCGCCAGCAGCGATCAGGGGGCAGGAGATACGCAGTATTTT. Encoded protein: CASSDQGAGDTQYF. Using reference TRBV5-1 and TRBJ2-3 for the parts outside the CDR3, the full variable domain is KAGVTQTPRYLIKTRGQQVTLSCSPISGHRSVSWYQQTPGQGLQFLFEYFSETQRNKGNFPGRFSGRQFSNSRSEMNVSTLELGDSALYLCASSDQGAGDTQYFGPGTRLTVL.

The CDR3 coding sequence is TGCGCCAGCAGCATGGCAGGGCCCTATGGCTACACCTTC. Translating it yields CASSMAGPYGYTF. V and J are TRBV5-1 and TRBJ1-2, with D possibly being TRBD1 (5 bases). The CDR3 consists of 13 residues. V was cut by 4 bases and J by 4 bases, with 11 bases left in between. The germline CDR1 and CDR2 sequences are SGHRS and YFSETQ.

The rearrangement links TRBV7-6 to TRBJ1-2; 7 bases fit TRBD1. The V gene end was trimmed by 5 bases and the J gene end by 2 bases; junction bases not matched to a gene: 5. Germline V gene sequence: CDR1 SGHVS, CDR2 FNYEAQ. The length of the CDR3 is 14 residues. CDR3 sequence: CASSHGTANYGYTF. The DNA for the CDR3 is TGTGCCAGCAGCCATGGGACAGCCAACTATGGCTACACCTTC.

V gene TRBV9 combines with J gene TRBJ2-2, with 9 bases fitting TRBD1. The junction had 10 bases not matched to a gene; V was cut back by 4 bases and J by 6 bases. Looked up from germline, CDR1 is SGDLS and CDR2 is YYNGEE. This CDR3 is 16 amino acids long. The CDR3 DNA reads as TGTGCCAGCAGCAAAACTGGGGGGACAGGGCCCGGGGAGCTGTTTTTT. It yields the protein CASSKTGGTGPGELFF.

This clone was observed a single time. The rearrangement joins TRBV6-6 to TRBJ1-4; 9 bases line up with TRBD1. Germline CDR1 MNHNY, CDR2 SVGAGI (reference sequence). With 6 bases clipped from V and 7 bases from J, the junction kept 3 bases outside the gene matches. The CDR3 runs 13 residues. The CDR3: CASRGQGGEKLFF. The CDR3 region has the DNA TGTGCCAGCAGGGGACAGGGAGGTGAAAAACTGTTTTTT.

The gene calls are TRBV7-9 and TRBJ1-3; D is ambiguous. Germline CDR1 reads SEHNR; CDR2 reads FQNEAQ (reference sequence). V was pared by 1 base and J by 0 bases, with 4 bases between. The CDR3 spans 14 residues. The CDR3 DNA is TGTGCCAGCAGCTTAGTGACCTCTGGAAACACCATATATTTT. This sequence encodes CASSLVTSGNTIYF.